This TCR beta chain was found in a study of graft-versus-host responses after intestinal transplantation. Turning to the study itself: Recipients had multivisceral, liver-intestinal, or isolated intestinal transplants. All recipients were given anti-thymocyte globulin induction, and tacrolimus and steroids were then administered for 2 to 3 years.

Points from the study as a whole: Detection of GvH clones occurred in recipient marrow, and some had their first appearance in ileum or blood. Circulating GvH clones peaking coincided with falling HvG clones soon after transplant.

The CDR3 is 19 amino acids. Germline loops: CDR1 SEHNR, CDR2 FQNEAQ (reference sequence). Data came from immunoSEQ multiplex PCR; TCRdb stores just in-frame clones and leaves some out. The sample shows 73,000 or so clones, almost 90% of them seen only once. Comments on this clone: Its antigen is as yet unknown. Germline is not matched at one junction end, which may reflect a read error.

The rearrangement joins TRBV7-9 to TRBJ2-5; weak D call: TRBD2 (6 bases). Sequences were derived from unstimulated CD8+ T cells sorted from spleen or lymph node cells, sampled before transplant. The sequence was obtained from a human donor who was the organ donor for an intestinal transplant. The CDR3, as DNA: TGTGCCAGCAGCCTAGCCGCGGGGTTCGGCAGCCGTTTCCAAGAGACCCAGTACTTC. This codes for CASSLAAGFGSRFQETQYF.